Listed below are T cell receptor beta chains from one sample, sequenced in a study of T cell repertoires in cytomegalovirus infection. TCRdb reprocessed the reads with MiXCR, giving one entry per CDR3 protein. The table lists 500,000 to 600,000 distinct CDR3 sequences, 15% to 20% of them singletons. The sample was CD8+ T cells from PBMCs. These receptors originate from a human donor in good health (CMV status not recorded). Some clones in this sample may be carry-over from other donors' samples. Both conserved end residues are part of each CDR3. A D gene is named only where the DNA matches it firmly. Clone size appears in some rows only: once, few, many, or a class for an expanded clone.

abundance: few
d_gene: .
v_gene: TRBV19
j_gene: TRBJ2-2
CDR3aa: CASIYRGTGELFF
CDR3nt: TGTGCCAGTATTTATAGAGGCACCGGGGAGCTGTTTTTT

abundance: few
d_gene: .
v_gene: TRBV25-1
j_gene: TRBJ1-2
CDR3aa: CASSEFETDFYGYTF
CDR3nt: TGTGCCAGCAGTGAATTTGAGACAGACTTCTATGGCTACACCTTC

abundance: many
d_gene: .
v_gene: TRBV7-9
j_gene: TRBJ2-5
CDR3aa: CASSLELRGTEETQYF
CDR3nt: TGTGCCAGCAGCTTAGAGCTCCGCGGGACCGAAGAGACCCAGTACTTC

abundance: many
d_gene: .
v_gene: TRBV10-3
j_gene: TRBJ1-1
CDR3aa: CAISEWVQNTEAFF
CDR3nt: TGTGCCATCAGTGAGTGGGTCCAGAACACTGAAGCTTTCTTT

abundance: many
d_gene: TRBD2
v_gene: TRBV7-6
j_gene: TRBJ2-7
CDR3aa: CASSLASGSPYEQYF
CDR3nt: TGTGCCAGCAGCTTAGCTAGCGGGAGCCCCTACGAGCAGTACTTC

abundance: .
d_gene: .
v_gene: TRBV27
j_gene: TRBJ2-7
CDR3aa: CASGPGPYYEQYF
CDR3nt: TGTGCCAGTGGTCCTGGACCCTACTACGAGCAGTACTTC

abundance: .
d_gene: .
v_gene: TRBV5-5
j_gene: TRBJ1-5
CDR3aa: CASSPWGDDQPQHF
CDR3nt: TGTGCCAGCAGCCCCTGGGGGGACGATCAGCCCCAGCATTTT

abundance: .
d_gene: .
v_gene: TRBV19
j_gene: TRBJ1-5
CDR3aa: CASSGRGWYGNQPQHF
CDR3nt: TGTGCCAGTAGTGGAAGGGGTTGGTACGGCAATCAGCCCCAGCATTTT

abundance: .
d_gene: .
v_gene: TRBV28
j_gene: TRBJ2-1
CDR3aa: CASSDLSEYNEQFF
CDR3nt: TGTGCCAGCAGTGATCTGTCCGAGTACAATGAGCAGTTCTTC

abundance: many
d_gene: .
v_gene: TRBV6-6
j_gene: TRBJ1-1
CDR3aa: CASSYSKFGGANTEAFF
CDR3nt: TGTGCCAGCAGTTACTCTAAGTTTGGGGGGGCGAACACTGAAGCTTTCTTT

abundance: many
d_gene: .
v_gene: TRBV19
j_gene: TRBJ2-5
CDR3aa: CASSLYHYGETQYF
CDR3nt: TGTGCCAGTAGTTTATATCACTACGGGGAGACCCAGTACTTC

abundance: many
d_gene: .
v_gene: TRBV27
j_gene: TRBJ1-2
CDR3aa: CASSSYQQEYEGDWGYTF
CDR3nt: TGTGCCAGCAGTTCCTACCAACAGGAATATGAAGGGGATTGGGGCTACACCTTC

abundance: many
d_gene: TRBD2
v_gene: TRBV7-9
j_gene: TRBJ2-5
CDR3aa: CASSPLAGGGETQYF
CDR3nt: TGTGCCAGCAGCCCTCTAGCGGGAGGAGGAGAGACCCAGTACTTC

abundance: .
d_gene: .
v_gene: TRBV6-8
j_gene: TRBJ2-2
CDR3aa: CASSYSNADTGELFF
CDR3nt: TGTGCCAGCAGTTACTCGAACGCTGACACCGGGGAGCTGTTTTTT

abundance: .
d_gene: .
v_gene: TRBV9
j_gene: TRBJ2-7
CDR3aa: CASSVGGRSSYEQYF
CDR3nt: TGTGCCAGCAGCGTGGGAGGCCGGAGCTCCTACGAGCAGTACTTC

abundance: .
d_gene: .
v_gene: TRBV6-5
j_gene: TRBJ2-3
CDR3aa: CASSSAKGIPDTQYF
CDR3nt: TGTGCCAGCAGTTCGGCCAAGGGGATCCCAGATACGCAGTATTTT

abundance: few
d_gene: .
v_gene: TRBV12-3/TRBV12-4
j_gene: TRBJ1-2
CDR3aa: CASSLSVGGNGYTF
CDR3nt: TGTGCCAGCAGTTTATCGGTGGGGGGGAATGGCTACACCTTC

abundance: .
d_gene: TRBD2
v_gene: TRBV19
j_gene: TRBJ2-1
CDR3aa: CATSTGTSTFNEQFF
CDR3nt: TGTGCCACCTCAACCGGGACTAGCACCTTCAATGAGCAGTTCTTC

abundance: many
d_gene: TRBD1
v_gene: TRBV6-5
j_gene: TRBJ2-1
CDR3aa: CASRGTDPTTSYNEQFF
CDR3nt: TGTGCCAGCAGGGGGACAGACCCCACGACCTCCTACAATGAGCAGTTCTTC

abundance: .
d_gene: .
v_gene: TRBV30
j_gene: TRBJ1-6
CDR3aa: CAWLGTANSPLHF
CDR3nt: TGTGCCTGGCTTGGCACGGCAAATTCACCCCTCCACTTT

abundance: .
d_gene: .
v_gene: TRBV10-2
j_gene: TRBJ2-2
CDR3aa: CASSVTGPTGELFF
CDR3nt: TGCGCCAGCAGTGTAACAGGGCCCACCGGGGAGCTGTTTTTT

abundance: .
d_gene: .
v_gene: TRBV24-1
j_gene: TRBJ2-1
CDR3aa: CATSDWGDDSYNEQFF
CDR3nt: TGTGCCACCAGTGATTGGGGGGATGACTCCTACAATGAGCAGTTCTTC

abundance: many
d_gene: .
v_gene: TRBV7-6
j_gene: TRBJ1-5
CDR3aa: CASSLDPPGRGGQPQHF
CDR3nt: TGTGCCAGCAGCTTAGACCCCCCTGGGCGAGGGGGTCAGCCCCAGCATTTT

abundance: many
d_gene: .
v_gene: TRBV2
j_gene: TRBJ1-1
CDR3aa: CASSTFPGRKTEAFF
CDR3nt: TGTGCCAGCAGCACTTTCCCGGGGCGAAAGACTGAAGCTTTCTTT

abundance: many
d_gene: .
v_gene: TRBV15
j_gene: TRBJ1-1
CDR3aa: CATSRDWRGANTEAFF
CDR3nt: TGTGCCACCAGCAGAGATTGGCGGGGGGCGAATACTGAAGCTTTCTTT

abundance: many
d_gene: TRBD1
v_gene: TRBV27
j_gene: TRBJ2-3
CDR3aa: CASGVGTGLMDTQYF
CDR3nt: TGTGCCAGCGGAGTAGGGACAGGACTTATGGATACGCAGTATTTT

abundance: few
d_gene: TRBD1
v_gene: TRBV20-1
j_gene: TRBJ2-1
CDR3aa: CSAKSTGDAYNEQFF
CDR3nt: TGCAGTGCTAAGTCGACAGGGGACGCCTACAATGAGCAGTTCTTC

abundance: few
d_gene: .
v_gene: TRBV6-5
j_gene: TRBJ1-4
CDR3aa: CASSYGPENEKLFF
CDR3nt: TGTGCCAGCAGTTACGGGCCCGAGAATGAAAAACTGTTTTTT

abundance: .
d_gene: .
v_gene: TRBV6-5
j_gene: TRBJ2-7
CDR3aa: CASSYAQPGRSYEQYF
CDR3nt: TGTGCCAGCAGTTACGCGCAACCGGGACGGTCCTACGAGCAGTACTTC

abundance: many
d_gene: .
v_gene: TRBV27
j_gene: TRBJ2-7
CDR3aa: CASSFGQSYEQYF
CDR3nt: TGTGCCAGCAGCTTTGGACAGTCCTACGAGCAGTACTTC

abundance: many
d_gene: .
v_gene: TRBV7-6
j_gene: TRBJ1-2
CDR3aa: CASSLPPGSDGYGYTF
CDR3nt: TGTGCCAGCAGCTTGCCCCCGGGATCCGACGGCTATGGCTACACCTTC

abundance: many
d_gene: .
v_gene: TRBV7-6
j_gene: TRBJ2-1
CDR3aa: CASSLVDYEQFF
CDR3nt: TGTGCCAGCAGCTTAGTGGACTATGAGCAGTTCTTC

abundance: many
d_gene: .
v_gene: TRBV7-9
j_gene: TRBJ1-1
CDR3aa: CASSVQGTEAFF
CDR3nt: TGTGCCAGCAGCGTACAGGGCACTGAAGCTTTCTTT

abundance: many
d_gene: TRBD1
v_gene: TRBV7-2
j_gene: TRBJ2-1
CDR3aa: CASSSRGYTYNEQFF
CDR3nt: TGTGCCAGCAGCTCCAGGGGGTATACCTACAATGAGCAGTTCTTC

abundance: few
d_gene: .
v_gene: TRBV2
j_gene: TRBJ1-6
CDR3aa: CASSDGAGDSPLHF
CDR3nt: TGTGCCAGCAGTGACGGCGCGGGGGATTCACCCCTCCACTTT

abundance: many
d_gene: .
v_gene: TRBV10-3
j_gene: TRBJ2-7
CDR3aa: CAISDRTTYEQYF
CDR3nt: TGTGCCATCAGTGACAGGACCACCTACGAGCAGTACTTC

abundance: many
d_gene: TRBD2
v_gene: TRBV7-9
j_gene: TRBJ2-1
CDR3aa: CASSWTSGNNEQFF
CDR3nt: TGTGCCAGCAGCTGGACTAGCGGAAACAATGAGCAGTTCTTC

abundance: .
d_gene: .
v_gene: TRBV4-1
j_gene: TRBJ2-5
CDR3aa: CASSYSETQYF
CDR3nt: TGCGCCAGCAGCTATTCAGAGACCCAGTACTTC

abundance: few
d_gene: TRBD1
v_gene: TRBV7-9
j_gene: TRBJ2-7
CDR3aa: CASSFGTGGLEQYF
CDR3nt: TGTGCCAGCAGCTTTGGGACAGGGGGCCTCGAGCAGTACTTC

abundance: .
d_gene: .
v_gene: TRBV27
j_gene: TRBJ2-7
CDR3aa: CASSFVGDVAYEQYF
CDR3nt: TGTGCCAGCAGTTTTGTAGGAGACGTTGCCTACGAGCAGTACTTC

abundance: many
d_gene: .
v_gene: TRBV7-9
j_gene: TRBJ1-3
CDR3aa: CASSLGGSRNTIYF
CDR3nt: TGTGCCAGCAGCTTAGGGGGGTCAAGGAACACCATATATTTT

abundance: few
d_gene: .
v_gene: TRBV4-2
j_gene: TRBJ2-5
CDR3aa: CAPSYRQQETQYF
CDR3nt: TGTGCCCCGTCGTACAGACAACAAGAGACCCAGTACTTC

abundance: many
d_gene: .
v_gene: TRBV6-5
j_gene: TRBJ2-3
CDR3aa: CASSSADGISTDTQYF
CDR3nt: TGTGCCAGCAGTTCCGCCGACGGTATTAGCACAGATACGCAGTATTTT

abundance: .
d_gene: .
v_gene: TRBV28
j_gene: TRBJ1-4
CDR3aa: CASSMGDEKLFF
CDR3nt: TGTGCCAGCAGTATGGGGGATGAAAAACTGTTTTTT

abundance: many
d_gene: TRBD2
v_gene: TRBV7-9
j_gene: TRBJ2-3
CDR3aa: CASSLKNSGGAWRSTDTQYF
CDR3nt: TGTGCCAGCAGCTTAAAAAATAGCGGGGGGGCCTGGAGGAGCACAGATACGCAGTATTTT

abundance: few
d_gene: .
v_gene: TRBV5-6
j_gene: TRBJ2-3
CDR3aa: CASSPGAYTQYF
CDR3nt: TGTGCCAGCAGCCCCGGGGCTTATACGCAGTATTTT

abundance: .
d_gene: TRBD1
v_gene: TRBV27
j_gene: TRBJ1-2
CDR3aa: CASSLGTGEVWGYTF
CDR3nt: TGTGCCAGCAGTTTGGGGACAGGTGAGGTCTGGGGCTACACCTTC

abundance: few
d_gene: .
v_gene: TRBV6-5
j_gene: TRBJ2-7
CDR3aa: CASSYGGAPSREQYF
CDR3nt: TGTGCCAGCAGTTACGGGGGGGCCCCCTCTCGCGAGCAGTACTTC

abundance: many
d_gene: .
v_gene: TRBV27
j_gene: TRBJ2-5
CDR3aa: CASSPAVQETQYF
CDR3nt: TGTGCCAGCAGTCCGGCAGTTCAAGAGACCCAGTACTTC

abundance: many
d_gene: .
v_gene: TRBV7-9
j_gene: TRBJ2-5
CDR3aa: CASSRPGSQLTQYF
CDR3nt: TGTGCCAGCAGCCGGCCGGGATCTCAACTGACCCAGTACTTC

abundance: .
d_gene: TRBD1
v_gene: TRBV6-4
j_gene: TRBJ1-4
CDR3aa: CASSTEFAGTGLEKLFF
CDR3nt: TGTGCCAGCAGCACGGAGTTCGCCGGGACAGGGCTTGAAAAACTGTTTTTT

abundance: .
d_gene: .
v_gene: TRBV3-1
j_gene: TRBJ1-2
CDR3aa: CASSPDRLEGTGYTF
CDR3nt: TGTGCCAGCAGCCCGGACCGCCTCGAGGGCACTGGCTACACCTTC

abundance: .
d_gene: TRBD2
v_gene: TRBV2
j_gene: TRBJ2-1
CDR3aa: CASSEEAQREGPSYNEQFF
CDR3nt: TGTGCCAGCAGTGAAGAGGCCCAGCGGGAGGGCCCCTCCTACAATGAGCAGTTCTTC

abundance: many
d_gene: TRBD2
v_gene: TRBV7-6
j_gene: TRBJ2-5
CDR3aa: CASSPGPGTSGRGETQYF
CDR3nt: TGTGCCAGCAGCCCGGGGCCCGGGACTAGCGGTCGAGGAGAGACCCAGTACTTC

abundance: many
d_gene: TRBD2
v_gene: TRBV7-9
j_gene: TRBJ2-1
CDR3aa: CASSPRRQGLAGVGEQFF
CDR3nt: TGTGCCAGCAGCCCGCGGAGGCAGGGACTAGCGGGAGTGGGTGAGCAGTTCTTC

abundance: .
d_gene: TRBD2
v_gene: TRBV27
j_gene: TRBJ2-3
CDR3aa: CAAALGGRFTDTQYF
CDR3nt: TGTGCCGCAGCATTGGGGGGGAGGTTCACAGATACGCAGTATTTT